The 22 T cell receptor beta chains in this list originate from one sample, sequenced in a study of OX40 agonist ivuxolimab in advanced cancers. Sequencing used immunoSEQ multiplex PCR; TCRdb keeps in-frame clones, though not all of them. Counted here are roughly 100,000 clones, 90% occurring once; the ten biggest clones make up 0.4% to 0.6%. The sequenced sample was CD4+ or CD8+ T cells sorted from blood, obtained in a trial of the OX40 agonist ivuxolimab. These receptors were taken from an adult with an advanced solid tumor such as melanoma, head and neck, liver or kidney cancer.

The CDR3 loop reads CASSRGLAGTGELFF. The DNA of the CDR3 is TGTGCCAGCAGTCGCGGACTAGCCGGCACCGGGGAGCTGTTTTTT. The rearrangement joins TRBV2 to TRBJ2-2; TRBD2 aligns across 8 bases. The CDR3 is 15 amino acids. V shed 5 bases and J 4 bases; nucleotides not matched to a gene: 6. Germline CDR1 reads SNHLY; CDR2 reads FYNNEI.

The rearrangement joins TRBV7-8 to TRBJ2-7, with D perhaps matching TRBD1 or TRBD2 (6 bases each). Trimming left V 5 bases short and J 0 bases short, with 17 bases between. Germline CDR1 is SGHVS and CDR2 is FQNEAQ. CDR3 length: 16 residues. CDR3 sequence: CASSPGAGARSYEQYF. The DNA for the CDR3 is TGTGCCAGCAGCCCGGGGGCAGGTGCCCGCTCCTACGAGCAGTACTTC.

The genes are TRBV7-2 and TRBJ1-3; 10 bases match TRBD1. J was trimmed by 1 base and V by 5 bases; bases with no gene match: 5. The CDR3 consists of 16 residues. CDR1 and CDR2 from the germline V gene are SGHTA and FQGNSA. The DNA for the CDR3 is TGTGCCAGCAGCAAAGGGGGACAGGGGTCTGGAAACACCATATATTTT. Protein product: CASSKGGQGSGNTIYF.

The CDR3 DNA sequence: TGTGCCAGCAGCGTAGGCTCCCTTACTGGAAACACCATATATTTT. Amino acid sequence: CASSVGSLTGNTIYF. The rearrangement uses TRBV9 and TRBJ1-3; D is uncertain. Germline-derived CDR1 and CDR2 are SGDLS and YYNGEE. Trimming took off 0 bases at V and 2 bases at J, with 9 bases between the two ends. This CDR3 is built from 15 residues.

This sequence joins TRBV7-9 and TRBJ1-4, with unresolved D. There are 15 residues in the CDR3. Germline V lookup: CDR1 SEHNR, CDR2 FQNEAQ (reference sequence). The germline V and J ends were trimmed by 7 bases and 4 bases, with 16 bases remaining between them. The chain's CDR3 is CASTHSSSRNEKLFF. CDR3 sequence (DNA): TGTGCCAGCACCCATTCATCAAGCCGTAATGAAAAACTGTTTTTT.

This clone was counted a single time. The V call is TRBV6-1, the J call TRBJ1-1; D unresolved. The CDR3 runs to 15 residues. Germline V gene data show CDR1 as MNHNS and CDR2 as SASEGT. Trimming left V 7 bases short and J 2 bases short, with 17 bases between. In DNA, the CDR3 is TGTGCCAGCAATGATATGGGGTCGATAAACACTGAAGCTTTCTTT. This encodes CASNDMGSINTEAFF.

V gene TRBV10-3 combines with J gene TRBJ2-7; D unclear. Germline V gene sequence: CDR1 ENHRY, CDR2 SYGVKD. The CDR3 is 12 residues long. Deletions cut 10 bases from V and 6 bases from J, with 16 bases between. The CDR3 DNA reads as TGTGCCACCGCTGCGGAGTTGTTCGAGCAGTACTTC. It codes for CATAAELFEQYF.

The rearrangement joins TRBV29-1 to TRBJ2-7; perhaps TRBD2 as D (7 bases). This CDR3 has 13 amino acids. Trimming stripped 6 bases from V and 4 bases from J, with 16 bases between. CDR1 is SQVTM and CDR2 is ANQGSEA in the germline V gene. The CDR3 sequence is CSVRGGGPYEQYF. In DNA form, the CDR3 reads TGCAGCGTCCGTGGGGGGGGGCCTTACGAGCAGTACTTC.

V and J are TRBV18 and TRBJ1-2, with 12 nucleotides matching TRBD1. Trimming at V came to 8 bases and at J to 8 bases, leaving 9 bases not matched to a gene. The CDR3 length is 14 residues. From germline, CDR1 is KGHSH and CDR2 LQKENI. The CDR3 nucleotides are TGTGCCAGCCGTACGGGACAGGGGGCCCCGGGCTACACCTTC. It translates to CASRTGQGAPGYTF.

The chain joins TRBV30 to TRBJ1-3; D unresolved. CDR1 and CDR2 (germline): GTSNPN, SVGIG (reference sequence). The CDR3 extends over 13 amino acids. Trimming took 0 bases from V and 1 from J, leaving 4 bases between them. The CDR3 region is CAWSVLSGNTIYF. The CDR3, as DNA: TGTGCCTGGAGTGTATTATCTGGAAACACCATATATTTT.

CDR3 residues: CASSSTGGATDTQYF. The DNA for the CDR3 is TGTGCCAGCAGCAGTACTGGGGGGGCGACAGATACGCAGTATTTT. The chain couples TRBV9 to TRBJ2-3; a possible D gene is TRBD2 (7 bases). In germline, CDR1 is SGDLS, CDR2 YYNGEE. CDR3 length: 15 amino acids. With 4 bases removed from V and 3 bases from J, the gap between germline ends came to 15 bases.

V usage is TRBV18 and J usage is TRBJ2-7; TRBD1 agrees at 7 bases. After removal of 7 bases from V and 3 bases from J, the junction contained 9 bases not matched to a gene. Germline V gene lookup returns CDR1 KGHSH and CDR2 LQKENI. The CDR3 runs to 14 residues. The CDR3 protein is CASWSTGSHYEQYF. In DNA, the CDR3 is TGTGCCAGCTGGTCGACAGGGTCCCACTACGAGCAGTACTTC.

This rearrangement joins TRBV9 to TRBJ2-5; 11 bases are shared with TRBD1. The CDR3 extends over 15 amino acids. CDR1 SGDLS and CDR2 YYNGEE come from the germline V gene. The V and J ends lost 4 bases and 4 bases, in that order; junction bases with no gene match: 6. The CDR3 is CASSLDRGRGETQYF. CDR3 bases: TGTGCCAGCAGCCTGGACAGGGGGCGAGGAGAGACCCAGTACTTC.

The chain is built from TRBV30 and TRBJ1-1; D ambiguous. Germline lookup yields CDR1 GTSNPN and CDR2 SVGIG (reference sequence). This CDR3 is built from 13 residues. V lost 3 bases and J lost 1, with 9 bases in between. The CDR3 region has the DNA TGTGCCTGGAGCCAGACCCCGAACACTGAAGCTTTCTTT. This translates into CAWSQTPNTEAFF. Based on the CDR3 plus reference TRBV30 and TRBJ1-1, the full variable domain is SQTIHQWPATLVQPVGSPLSLECTVEGTSNPNLYWYRQAAGRGLQLLFYSVGIGQISSEVPQNLSASRPQDRQFILSSKKLLLSDSGFYLCAWSQTPNTEAFFGQGTRLTVV.

The V and J genes are TRBV5-5 and TRBJ1-5; 8 bases line up with TRBD1. V was pared by 2 bases and J by 7 bases, with 17 bases of the junction left unmatched. Germline V CDR1 and CDR2: SGHKS, YYEKEE (reference sequence). CDR3 size: 18 residues. CDR3 bases: TGTGCCAGCAGCTTTCATCTGGCAGGGGGCTATATGGTGCAGCCCCAGCATTTT. It specifies CASSFHLAGGYMVQPQHF.

J is TRBJ2-7 and V is TRBV18; D is unclear. Germline V lookup: CDR1 KGHSH, CDR2 LQKENI. Trimming removed 3 bases from V and 2 bases from J, with 8 bases in between. This CDR3 has 13 amino acids. For the CDR3, the DNA is TGTGCCAGCTCACCGACTCCGCCCTACGAGCAGTACTTC. This encodes CASSPTPPYEQYF. Variable domain in full (rest from reference TRBV18 and TRBJ2-7): NAGVMQNPRHLVRRRGQEARLRCSPMKGHSHVYWYRQLPEEGLKFMVYLQKENIIDESGMPKERFSAEFPKEGPSILRIQQVVRGDSAAYFCASSPTPPYEQYFGPGTRLTVT.

V usage is TRBV18 and J usage is TRBJ2-7; D is undetermined. The CDR3 sequence is 14 residues long. Germline-derived CDR1 and CDR2 are KGHSH and LQKENI. The V end was cut by 1 base, the J end by 4 bases, with 11 bases between. CDR3 in DNA: TGTGCCAGCTCACCACGGTCAGCCGGATACGAGCAGTACTTC. Amino acid sequence: CASSPRSAGYEQYF.

This chain uses TRBV29-1 with TRBJ2-7; 7 nucleotides agree with TRBD1. V was pared by 5 bases and J by 2 bases, with 6 bases of the junction left unmatched. Germline V gene data show CDR1 as SQVTM and CDR2 as ANQGSEA. The CDR3 loop spans 13 amino acids. The CDR3 region is CSVSRTGPYEQYF. The CDR3 DNA reads TGCAGCGTTTCCCGGACAGGACCCTACGAGCAGTACTTC.

The gene calls are TRBV7-9 and TRBJ1-5, with D unclear. Germline V gene sequence: CDR1 SEHNR, CDR2 FQNEAQ (reference sequence). The CDR3 consists of 13 residues. With 5 bases removed from V and 5 bases from J, the gap between germline ends came to 10 bases. This CDR3 reads CASSVGLHQPQHF. CDR3 DNA sequence: TGTGCCAGCAGCGTTGGGTTACATCAGCCCCAGCATTTT.

The chain carries TRBV7-9 and TRBJ2-7; 9 bases align to TRBD1. The germline V gene has CDR1 SEHNR and CDR2 FQNEAQ (reference sequence). This CDR3 is 13 amino acids long. The junction had 4 bases not matched to a gene; V was cut back by 8 bases and J by 2 bases. The CDR3 DNA follows: TGTGCCAGCGTGGGACAGGGAACCTACGAGCAGTACTTC. This gives the protein CASVGQGTYEQYF.

The chain combines TRBV7-6 with TRBJ2-1, with 15 bases matching TRBD2. The V and J ends lost 3 bases and 10 bases, in that order; junction bases with no gene match: 10. Germline V gene data show CDR1 as SGHVS and CDR2 as FNYEAQ. The CDR3 contains 17 residues. The CDR3: CASSFGLAGGLPREQFF. CDR3 coding DNA: TGTGCCAGCAGCTTTGGACTAGCGGGGGGGTTACCTCGGGAGCAGTTCTTC.

J is TRBJ2-7 and V is TRBV28, with D uncertain. CDR3 length equals 15 residues. CDR1 MDHEN and CDR2 SYDVKM come from the germline V gene. The ends were cut back, 3 bases at V and 0 bases at J, with 12 bases in the middle. As DNA, the CDR3 is TGTGCCAGCAGTTTTAGTAGTACAGCCTCCTACGAGCAGTACTTC. Translated: CASSFSSTASYEQYF. The complete variable domain, with remaining parts taken from reference TRBV28 and TRBJ2-7, reads DVKVTQSSRYLVKRTGEKVFLECVQDMDHENMFWYRQDPGLGLRLIYFSYDVKMKEKGDIPEGYSVSREKKERFSLILESASTNQTSMYLCASSFSSTASYEQYFGPGTRLTVT.